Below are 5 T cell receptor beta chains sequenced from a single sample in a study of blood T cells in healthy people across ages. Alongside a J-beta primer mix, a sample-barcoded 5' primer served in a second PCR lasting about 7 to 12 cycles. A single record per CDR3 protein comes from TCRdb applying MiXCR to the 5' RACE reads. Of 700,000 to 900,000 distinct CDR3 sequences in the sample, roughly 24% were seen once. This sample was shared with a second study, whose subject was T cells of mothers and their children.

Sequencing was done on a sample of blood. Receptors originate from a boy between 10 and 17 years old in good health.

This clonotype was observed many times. CDR3 loop: CASSPREGYEQYF. CDR3 nucleotides: TGTGCCAGCTCACCACGGGAAGGCTACGAGCAGTACTTC. The chain combines TRBV18 with TRBJ2-7; D uncertain. Per the germline V gene, CDR1 is KGHSH and CDR2 is LQKENI. The length of the CDR3 is 13 residues. V lost 1 base and J 3 bases, leaving 7 bases between the germline ends.

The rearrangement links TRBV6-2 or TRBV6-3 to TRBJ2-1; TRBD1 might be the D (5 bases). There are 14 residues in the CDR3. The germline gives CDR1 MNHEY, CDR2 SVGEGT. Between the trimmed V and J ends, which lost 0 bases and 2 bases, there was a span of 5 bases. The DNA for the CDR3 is TGTGCCAGCAGTTACTCGGACACCTACAATGAGCAGTTCTTC. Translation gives CASSYSDTYNEQFF.

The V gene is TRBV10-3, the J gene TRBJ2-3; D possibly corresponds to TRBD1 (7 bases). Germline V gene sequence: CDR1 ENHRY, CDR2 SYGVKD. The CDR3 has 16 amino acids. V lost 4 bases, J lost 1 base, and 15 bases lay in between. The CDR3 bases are TGTGCCATCAGTGGCCTTGGAGGGGGCGGCACAGATACGCAGTATTTT. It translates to CAISGLGGGGTDTQYF.

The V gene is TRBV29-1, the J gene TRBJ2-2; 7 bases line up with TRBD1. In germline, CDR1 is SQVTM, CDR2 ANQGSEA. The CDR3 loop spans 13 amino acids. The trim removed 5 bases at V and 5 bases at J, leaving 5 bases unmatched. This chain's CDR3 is CSVPVTGTGELFF. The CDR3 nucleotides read TGCAGCGTTCCTGTGACAGGGACCGGGGAGCTGTTTTTT.

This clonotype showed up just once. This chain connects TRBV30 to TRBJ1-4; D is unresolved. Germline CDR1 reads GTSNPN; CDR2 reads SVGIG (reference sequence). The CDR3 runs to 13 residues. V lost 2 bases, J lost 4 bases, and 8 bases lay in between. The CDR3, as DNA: TGTGCCTGGAGTTACGGGAATAATGAAAAACTGTTTTTT. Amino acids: CAWSYGNNEKLFF.